The rows below give T cell receptor beta chains drawn from one sample of a study of cytomegalovirus exposure and HLA in healthy donors. Using immunoSEQ multiplex PCR, the repertoire was profiled, and TCRdb retains in-frame clones only, with some absent. Of tens of thousands of clones listed, approximately 96% were seen once; the top ten hold about 1.3%. The sequencing sample was made of PBMCs. These receptor sequences come from a woman between 18 and 29 years old in good health and CMV-seronegative. CDR3s include the opening cysteine and the closing phenylalanine or tryptophan. The D gene is left open where the match is weak. For some rows the clone size is stated as once, few or many, or as a class when expanded; others skip it.

v_gene: TRBV5-6; j_gene: TRBJ2-3; abundance: NA; d_gene: TRBD2; CDR3aa: CASSEETSGTDTQYF; CDR3nt: TGTGCCAGCAGCGAGGAGACTAGCGGAACAGATACGCAGTATTTT
v_gene: TRBV28; j_gene: TRBJ1-2; abundance: NA; d_gene: TRBD1; CDR3aa: CASSSTGGYTF; CDR3nt: TGTGCCAGCAGTTCGACAGGGGGCTACACCTTC
v_gene: TRBV5-1; j_gene: TRBJ1-6; abundance: NA; d_gene: TRBD1; CDR3aa: CASSLGGGLGPLHF; CDR3nt: TGCGCCAGCAGCTTGGGAGGGGGCCTGGGACCCCTCCACTTT
v_gene: TRBV2; j_gene: TRBJ2-7; abundance: NA; d_gene: TRBD1; CDR3aa: CATSQGAYEQYF; CDR3nt: TGTGCCACCTCACAGGGGGCCTACGAGCAGTACTTC
v_gene: TRBV6-5; j_gene: TRBJ2-2; abundance: NA; d_gene: NA; CDR3aa: CASTRGRPGELFF; CDR3nt: TGTGCCAGCACGCGGGGGCGGCCCGGGGAGCTGTTTTTT
v_gene: TRBV5-1; j_gene: TRBJ2-1; abundance: NA; d_gene: TRBD2; CDR3aa: CASSLASASGGNEQFF; CDR3nt: TGCGCCAGCAGCTTGGCTTCGGCTAGCGGGGGCAATGAGCAGTTCTTC
v_gene: TRBV6-5; j_gene: TRBJ2-7; abundance: NA; d_gene: NA; CDR3aa: CASKLGGLYEQYF; CDR3nt: TGTGCCAGCAAGCTAGGGGGTCTCTACGAGCAGTACTTC
v_gene: TRBV7-2; j_gene: TRBJ2-7; abundance: NA; d_gene: TRBD2; CDR3aa: CASSFLAGDYEQYF; CDR3nt: TGTGCCAGCAGTTTTTTAGCGGGAGACTACGAGCAGTACTTC
v_gene: TRBV27; j_gene: TRBJ1-1; abundance: NA; d_gene: NA; CDR3aa: CASSFYRNTEAFF; CDR3nt: TGTGCCAGCAGTTTCTACAGGAACACTGAAGCTTTCTTT
v_gene: TRBV18; j_gene: TRBJ1-3; abundance: NA; d_gene: NA; CDR3aa: CASSPSSSGNTIYF; CDR3nt: TGTGCCAGCTCACCGTCGAGCTCTGGAAACACCATATATTTT
v_gene: TRBV28; j_gene: TRBJ2-7; abundance: NA; d_gene: NA; CDR3aa: CASSQIRPTGVYSYF; CDR3nt: TGTGCCAGCAGTCAAATTAGGCCTACCGGGGTATACTCGTACTTC
v_gene: TRBV7-8; j_gene: TRBJ1-2; abundance: NA; d_gene: TRBD1; CDR3aa: CASSPGTGVYGYTF; CDR3nt: TGTGCCAGCAGCCCTGGGACAGGGGTCTATGGCTACACCTTC
v_gene: TRBV27; j_gene: TRBJ2-3; abundance: NA; d_gene: TRBD2; CDR3aa: CASSLLAEPTDTQYF; CDR3nt: TGTGCCAGCAGTCTTCTAGCGGAGCCCACAGATACGCAGTATTTT
v_gene: TRBV5-1; j_gene: TRBJ2-3; abundance: NA; d_gene: TRBD1; CDR3aa: CASRTGGWADTQYF; CDR3nt: TGCGCCAGCCGAACAGGGGGATGGGCAGATACGCAGTATTTT
v_gene: TRBV6-1; j_gene: TRBJ2-1; abundance: NA; d_gene: TRBD2; CDR3aa: CASSARGTSGTYNEQFF; CDR3nt: TGTGCCAGCAGTGCCCGAGGGACTAGCGGGACCTACAATGAGCAGTTCTTC
v_gene: TRBV30; j_gene: TRBJ1-1; abundance: NA; d_gene: NA; CDR3aa: CAWSVQTVVTEAFF; CDR3nt: TGTGCCTGGAGTGTTCAGACAGTAGTCACTGAAGCTTTCTTT
v_gene: TRBV19; j_gene: TRBJ1-1; abundance: NA; d_gene: TRBD1; CDR3aa: CASSDRAGKKGAEAFF; CDR3nt: TGTGCCAGTAGTGACAGGGCCGGTAAAAAGGGCGCTGAAGCTTTCTTT
v_gene: TRBV5-8; j_gene: TRBJ1-1; abundance: NA; d_gene: NA; CDR3aa: CASSVMPLEAFF; CDR3nt: TGTGCCAGCAGCGTAATGCCACTTGAAGCTTTCTTT
v_gene: TRBV27; j_gene: TRBJ2-7; abundance: NA; d_gene: TRBD2; CDR3aa: CASSLGAGGTYEQYF; CDR3nt: TGTGCCAGCAGTTTGGGAGCGGGAGGAACCTACGAGCAGTACTTC
v_gene: TRBV14; j_gene: TRBJ1-6; abundance: NA; d_gene: NA; CDR3aa: CASSQEGTTYSPLHF; CDR3nt: TGTGCCAGCAGCCAAGAAGGGACAACGTATTCACCCCTCCACTTT
v_gene: TRBV27; j_gene: TRBJ2-7; abundance: NA; d_gene: TRBD1; CDR3aa: CASSPPGQLTYEQYF; CDR3nt: TGTGCCAGCAGTCCTCCGGGACAGCTAACCTACGAGCAGTACTTC
v_gene: TRBV27; j_gene: TRBJ2-1; abundance: NA; d_gene: TRBD1; CDR3aa: CASSQTGGPQFF; CDR3nt: TGTGCCAGCAGCCAAACAGGGGGCCCCCAGTTCTTC
v_gene: TRBV29-1; j_gene: TRBJ2-3; abundance: NA; d_gene: TRBD1; CDR3aa: CSAKGGVERTGAITDTQYF; CDR3nt: TGCAGCGCTAAAGGCGGGGTCGAGAGGACAGGGGCAATCACAGATACGCAGTATTTT
v_gene: TRBV7-6; j_gene: TRBJ2-3; abundance: NA; d_gene: TRBD2; CDR3aa: CASSLRQRGVSTDTQYF; CDR3nt: TGTGCCAGCAGCTTACGTCAGCGGGGTGTAAGCACAGATACGCAGTATTTT
v_gene: TRBV7-9; j_gene: TRBJ2-1; abundance: once; d_gene: TRBD2; CDR3aa: CASSRIPLAGGKNEQFF; CDR3nt: TGTGCCAGCAGCCGAATTCCCTTGGCGGGAGGTAAAAATGAGCAGTTCTTC
v_gene: TRBV4-1; j_gene: TRBJ2-2; abundance: NA; d_gene: TRBD1; CDR3aa: CASRTGGGQYGELFF; CDR3nt: TGCGCCAGCAGAACGGGTGGGGGACAGTATGGGGAGCTGTTTTTT
v_gene: TRBV19; j_gene: TRBJ1-2; abundance: NA; d_gene: NA; CDR3aa: CASSIVSSNYGYTF; CDR3nt: TGTGCCAGTAGTATAGTTAGTTCTAACTATGGCTACACCTTC
v_gene: TRBV5-4; j_gene: TRBJ1-1; abundance: NA; d_gene: TRBD1; CDR3aa: CASSWGQGKAFF; CDR3nt: TGTGCCAGCAGCTGGGGACAGGGTAAGGCTTTCTTT